This TCR beta chain originates from a study of blood T cell repertoires in COVID-19. Study details: Some COVID-19 samples were acute and others convalescent; all came from the United States, Italy and Spain. From T cells, B-cell-depleted T cells, or PBMCs came the material, which was cDNA or gDNA.

This clone has only one observation. Per germline, CDR1 SGHNT and CDR2 YYREEE (reference sequence). The CDR3 has 13 amino acids. V lost 7 bases, J lost 5 bases, and 12 bases lay in between. Study processing details: From reference gene primer amplification, estimates of nucleated cell counts were derived. Sequenced by immunoSEQ multiplex PCR; TCRdb stores in-frame clones only, minus some. That table furnishes V, J and clone size, whereas the DNA furnished D and trimming. Found here are approximately 160,000 clones, around 80% of them singletons; the top ten hold less than 20%. The TCR sequence derives from a woman older than 75 with acute or convalescent COVID-19. This sequence joins TRBV5-4 and TRBJ2-2; no clear D gene. The material sequenced was peripheral blood. The CDR3 bases are TGTGCCAGCCTGCATGCAGTAACCGGGGAGCTGTTTTTT. Protein: CASLHAVTGELFF.